This T cell receptor (beta chain) is from a study of cytomegalovirus exposure and HLA in healthy donors. The junction had 5 bases not matched to a gene; V was cut back by 0 bases and J by 3 bases. The CDR3 is 16 residues long. The germline gives CDR1 MGHRA, CDR2 YSYEKL. With 60 Vbeta and 13 Jbeta primers, the PCR was carried out. Libraries were prepared by immunoSEQ multiplex PCR; TCRdb keeps only in-frame clonotypes and omits some of them. Seen here are under 250,000 clones, 76% observed once, and the top ten hold 0.55% to 0.75%. The sample comprised PBMCs. This chain uses TRBV4-1 with TRBJ2-1; 7 positions match TRBD1. The source of this sequence is a man younger than 35 in good health and CMV-seronegative. CDR3 in amino acids: CASSQESQGDYNEQFF. The CDR3 DNA sequence: TGCGCCAGCAGCCAAGAGTCTCAGGGGGACTACAATGAGCAGTTCTTC.